The T cell receptor beta chain under discussion was sequenced for a study of blood T cell repertoires in COVID-19. For the study at large: The study drew acute and convalescent COVID-19 samples from the United States, Italy and Spain. PBMCs, B-cell-depleted T cells, or T cells provided the cDNA or gDNA that made up the material.

V lost 0 bases to trimming and J lost 4 bases; unmatched junction nucleotides: 8. Germline values: CDR1 SGDLS, CDR2 YYNGEE. The length of the CDR3 is 16 residues. Libraries were prepared by immunoSEQ multiplex PCR; TCRdb keeps only in-frame clonotypes and omits some of them. The table shows approximately 230,000 clones, with about 79% occurring only once. The origin of this receptor is a man of 80 years or more with acute or convalescent COVID-19. Sequenced sample: peripheral blood. The chain employs TRBV9 and TRBJ2-7, with TRBD2 identical over 9 bases. This CDR3 is CASSVGGSGRVYEQYF. The CDR3 coding sequence is TGTGCCAGCAGCGTAGGGGGTAGCGGGAGAGTGTACGAGCAGTACTTC.